The 20 T cell receptor beta chains below come from one sample, sequenced in a study of OX40 agonist ivuxolimab in advanced cancers. Sequencing used immunoSEQ multiplex PCR; TCRdb keeps in-frame clones, though not all of them. Of roughly 62,000 clones detected, roughly 90% appear once; the ten largest clones hold 0.5% to 0.75%. The source material was CD4+ or CD8+ T cells sorted from blood, sampled in a trial of the OX40 agonist ivuxolimab. The receptors stem from an adult with an advanced solid tumor such as melanoma, head and neck, liver or kidney cancer.

The chain combines TRBV28 with TRBJ1-2; D is ambiguous. Between the trimmed V and J ends, which lost 1 base and 7 bases, there was a span of 10 bases. CDR3 length equals 13 residues. Germline loops: CDR1 MDHEN, CDR2 SYDVKM. The CDR3 is CASSLYEGTGYTF. CDR3 DNA sequence: TGTGCCAGCAGTTTATATGAAGGAACTGGCTACACCTTC.

The chain joins TRBV5-1 to TRBJ2-2; 7 nucleotides match TRBD1. V dropped 0 bases and J dropped 5; count of bases not matched to a gene: 4. The CDR3 totals 15 residues. The germline V gene has CDR1 SGHRS and CDR2 YFSETQ. The CDR3 sequence is CASSLVGGDTGELFF. CDR3 nucleotides: TGCGCCAGCAGCTTGGTAGGGGGCGATACCGGGGAGCTGTTTTTT.

V usage is TRBV4-1 and J usage is TRBJ1-1; no clear D gene. CDR3 length: 14 residues. Germline V gene sequence: CDR1 MGHRA, CDR2 YSYEKL. Trimming left V 0 bases short and J 7 bases short, with 12 bases between. The CDR3 spells CASSQELTRIEAFF. The CDR3 DNA is TGCGCCAGCAGCCAAGAATTGACACGTATTGAAGCTTTCTTT.

The chain uses TRBV19 and TRBJ2-1; the match to TRBD2 covers 13 bases. CDR1 is LNHDA and CDR2 is SQIVND in the germline V gene (reference sequence). Trimming at V came to 5 bases and at J to 8 bases, leaving 6 bases not matched to a gene. This CDR3 is 15 amino acids long. This CDR3 reads CASSGLAGVIDEQFF. The CDR3 bases are TGTGCCAGTAGTGGACTAGCGGGAGTTATAGATGAGCAGTTCTTC.

V is TRBV11-2 and J is TRBJ2-1, with 10 bases aligning to TRBD2. Germline loops: CDR1 SGHAT, CDR2 FQNNGV. The CDR3 has 17 amino acids. The ends lost 5 bases at V and 2 bases at J; junction bases unmatched: 9. This chain's CDR3 is CASSSLAGGRTYNEQFF. CDR3 DNA sequence: TGTGCCAGCAGCAGCTTAGCGGGAGGACGGACCTACAATGAGCAGTTCTTC.

CDR3 amino acids: CASAPGALNEQFF. The CDR3 DNA reads TGTGCCAGCGCCCCCGGGGCCCTCAATGAGCAGTTCTTC. The chain carries TRBV6-5 and TRBJ2-1; tentatively, D is TRBD1 or TRBD2 (5 bases each). The V end was cut by 8 bases, the J end by 6 bases, with 14 bases between. This CDR3 comprises 13 residues. Germline assignment: CDR1 MNHEY and CDR2 SVGAGI.

V usage is TRBV25-1 and J usage is TRBJ1-6, with D tentatively TRBD1 (5 bases). Germline lookup yields CDR1 MGHDK and CDR2 SYGVNS. V lost 4 bases to trimming and J lost 10 bases, with 14 bases between them. This CDR3 region has 14 residues. The CDR3 DNA reads as TGTGCCAGCAGTGCCCGGCAGGGTGCATCACCCCTCCACTTT. Amino acid sequence: CASSARQGASPLHF. Combining the CDR3 with reference TRBV25-1 and TRBJ1-6 gives the whole variable domain EADIYQTPRYLVIGTGKKITLECSQTMGHDKMYWYQQDPGMELHLIHYSYGVNSTEKGDLSSESTVSRIRTEHFPLTLESARPSHTSQYLCASSARQGASPLHFGNGTRLTVT.

In this sample, this clone turned up once. The rearrangement joins TRBV27 to TRBJ2-1; TRBD1 is a possible D gene (5 bases). This CDR3 has 15 amino acids. Germline V gene sequence: CDR1 MNHEY, CDR2 SMNVEV (reference sequence). Between the trimmed V and J ends, which lost 3 bases and 4 bases, there was a span of 13 bases. CDR3 protein: CASSLVARGYNEQFF. DNA for the CDR3: TGTGCCAGCAGTTTGGTGGCTAGGGGTTACAATGAGCAGTTCTTC.

The rearrangement joins TRBV9 to TRBJ1-6; 12 bases match TRBD1. The V gene end was trimmed by 3 bases and the J gene end by 10 bases; junction bases not matched to a gene: 2. Germline V gene data show CDR1 as SGDLS and CDR2 as YYNGEE. This CDR3 region has 14 residues. The CDR3 nucleotides read TGTGCCAGCAGCGAAGGGACAGGGGGCTCACCCCTCCACTTT. Translating it yields CASSEGTGGSPLHF.

In nucleotides, the CDR3 is TGTGCCATCACTACGGGACTAGCGGGGGGGCCCACAGATACGCAGTATTTT. Its translation is CAITTGLAGGPTDTQYF. The rearrangement joins TRBV10-3 to TRBJ2-3; TRBD2 matches 16 bases. Trimming at V came to 7 bases and at J to 2 bases, leaving 6 bases not matched to a gene. Germline V lookup: CDR1 ENHRY, CDR2 SYGVKD. The CDR3 is made up of 17 amino acids.

V usage is TRBV15 and J usage is TRBJ2-7, with 8 bases identical to TRBD2. The junction had 10 bases not matched to a gene; V was cut back by 1 base and J by 2 bases. Germline values: CDR1 LNHNV, CDR2 YYDKDF (reference sequence). This CDR3 has 17 amino acids. DNA of the CDR3: TGTGCCACCAGCAGAGGTTTACTAGCGGCCTTCCCCTACGAGCAGTACTTC. Translated, it gives CATSRGLLAAFPYEQYF.

This clone appeared a few times. The chain combines TRBV6-1 with TRBJ1-3; D is unresolved. From germline, CDR1 is MNHNS and CDR2 SASEGT. Trimming pared 7 bases from V and 0 bases from J, leaving 10 bases between. CDR3 length: 14 amino acids. DNA of the CDR3: TGTGCCAGCAAACACGGGAACTCTGGAAACACCATATATTTT. Protein product: CASKHGNSGNTIYF.

This chain joins TRBV7-8 and TRBJ1-2; TRBD1 aligns across 10 bases. Germline CDR1 SGHVS, CDR2 FQNEAQ. V was clipped by 7 bases and J by 4 bases; unmatched bases: 9. The CDR3 sequence is 15 residues long. The CDR3 region is CASKSGTGAGYGYTF. The CDR3 region has the DNA TGTGCCAGCAAGTCCGGGACAGGGGCAGGCTATGGCTACACCTTC.

The chain recombines TRBV19 with TRBJ2-7; TRBD1 matches at 7 bases. This CDR3 has 13 residues. CDR1 is LNHDA, CDR2 SQIVND, per germline (reference sequence). The J segment lost 4 bases and the V segment lost 6 bases, leaving 6 bases of the junction unmatched. The CDR3 coding sequence is TGTGCCAGTAGAATTCCAGGGGGATACGAGCAGTACTTC. It translates to CASRIPGGYEQYF.

This rearrangement joins TRBV6-6 to TRBJ1-3; TRBD1 agrees at 9 bases. This CDR3 is built from 15 residues. Germline loops: CDR1 MNHNY, CDR2 SVGAGI (reference sequence). The junction had 5 bases not matched to a gene; V was cut back by 8 bases and J by 0 bases. For the CDR3, the DNA is TGTGCCAGCGACGACAGGGGGAGCTCTGGAAACACCATATATTTT. Its translation: CASDDRGSSGNTIYF.

The rearrangement joins TRBV5-1 to TRBJ2-1; TRBD2 might be the D (6 bases). Germline CDR1 SGHRS, CDR2 YFSETQ. With 2 bases removed from V and 7 bases from J, the gap between germline ends came to 10 bases. CDR3 length: 13 residues. The CDR3 DNA sequence: TGCGCCAGCAGCTTCGGGAGCCAGAATGAGCAGTTCTTC. As protein: CASSFGSQNEQFF.

The rearrangement joins TRBV5-6 to TRBJ2-2; D unclear. The CDR3 spans 15 residues. The germline gives CDR1 SGHDT, CDR2 YYEEEE. V was cut by 1 base and J by 5 bases, with 12 bases left in between. In DNA form, the CDR3 reads TGTGCCAGCAGCTTGATCGGCCTGGGGACCGGGGAGCTGTTTTTT. It translates to CASSLIGLGTGELFF.

The gene calls are TRBV15 and TRBJ2-2, with TRBD1 matching over 7 bases. The CDR3 is 16 residues long. V was clipped by 1 base and J by 3 bases; unmatched bases: 5. CDR1 is LNHNV, CDR2 YYDKDF, per germline (reference sequence). The CDR3 bases are TGTGCCACCAGCAGAGTGACAGGGCCGGACACCGGGGAGCTGTTTTTT. Translation gives CATSRVTGPDTGELFF.

This chain joins TRBV2 and TRBJ2-3; 7 bases match TRBD2. This CDR3 contains 17 residues. V lost 1 base, J lost 3 bases, and 10 bases stayed unmatched. Germline V gives CDR1 SNHLY, CDR2 FYNNEI. CDR3 loop: CASSEDPRGVGTDTQYF. The CDR3 DNA reads TGTGCCAGCAGTGAAGACCCCCGGGGGGTTGGGACAGATACGCAGTATTTT.

The V call is TRBV19, the J call TRBJ2-2; 8 positions agree with TRBD2. J lost 4 bases, V lost 7 bases, and 2 bases had no gene match. This CDR3 has 13 amino acids. Germline loops: CDR1 LNHDA, CDR2 SQIVND (reference sequence). Here the CDR3 DNA reads TGTGCCAGTAAGGGACTAGTCACCGGGGAGCTGTTTTTT. Its protein product is CASKGLVTGELFF.